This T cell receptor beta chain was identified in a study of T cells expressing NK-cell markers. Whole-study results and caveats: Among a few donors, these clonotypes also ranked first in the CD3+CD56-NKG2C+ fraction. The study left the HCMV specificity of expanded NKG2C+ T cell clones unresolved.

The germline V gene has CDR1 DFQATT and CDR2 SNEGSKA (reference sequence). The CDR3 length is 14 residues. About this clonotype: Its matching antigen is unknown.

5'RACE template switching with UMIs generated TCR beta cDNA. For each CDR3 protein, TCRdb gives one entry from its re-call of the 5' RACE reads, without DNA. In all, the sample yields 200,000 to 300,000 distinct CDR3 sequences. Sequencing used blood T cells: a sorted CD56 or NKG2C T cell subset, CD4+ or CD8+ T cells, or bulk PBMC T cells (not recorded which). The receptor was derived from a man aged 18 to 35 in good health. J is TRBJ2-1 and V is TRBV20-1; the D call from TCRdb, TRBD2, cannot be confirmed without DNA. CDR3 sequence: CSARVSGSIHEQFF.